The clone carrying this TCR beta chain has a count of ten or more. Its antigen is not known. This entry comes from a study of T-cell reconstitution after alpha-beta-depleted transplantation in children. Overall study results and limits: Expanded graft clones numbering several hundred reportedly gave rise to alpha-beta T cells about two months after transplant. From newly produced T cells came most of the T-cell counts and diversity one year after transplant. Surviving recipient T cells and thymic progenitors accounted for the high day-60 TCRbeta diversity observed in some patients.

As it was prepared, the TCRbeta library received unique molecular identifiers. TCRdb independently ran MiXCR on the PCR reads; one entry per CDR3 protein. The profile shows approximately 630,000 distinct CDR3 sequences, about an eighth of them singletons. The CDR3 loop spans 13 amino acids. Germline CDR1 is DFQATT and CDR2 is SNEGSKA (reference sequence). Trimming removed 3 bases at V and 2 bases at J, with 10 bases between. This sequence originates from a girl aged 2-10 years with congenital amegakaryocytic thrombocytopenia, due to receive a stem cell transplant. The specimen comprised PBMCs, sampled before TCRalphabeta/CD19-depleted stem cell transplant. The genes are TRBV20-1 and TRBJ1-1; tentative D call: TRBD1 (5 bases). The CDR3 DNA is TGCAGTGCTAGTCAGGGATCAAACACTGAAGCTTTCTTT. Translating it yields CSASQGSNTEAFF.